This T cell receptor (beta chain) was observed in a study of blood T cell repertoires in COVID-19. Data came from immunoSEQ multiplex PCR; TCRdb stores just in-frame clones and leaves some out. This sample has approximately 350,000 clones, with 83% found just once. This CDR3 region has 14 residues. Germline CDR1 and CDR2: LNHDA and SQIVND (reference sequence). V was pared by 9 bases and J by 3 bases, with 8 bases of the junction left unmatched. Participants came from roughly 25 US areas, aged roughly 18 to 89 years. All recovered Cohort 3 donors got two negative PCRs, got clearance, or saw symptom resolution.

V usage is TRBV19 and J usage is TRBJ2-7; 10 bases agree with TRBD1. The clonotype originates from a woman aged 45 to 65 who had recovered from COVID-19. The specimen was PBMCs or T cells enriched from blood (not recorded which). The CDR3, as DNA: TGTGCCAGCGCTACGGGACAGGGGAACTACGAGCAGTACTTC. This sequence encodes CASATGQGNYEQYF.